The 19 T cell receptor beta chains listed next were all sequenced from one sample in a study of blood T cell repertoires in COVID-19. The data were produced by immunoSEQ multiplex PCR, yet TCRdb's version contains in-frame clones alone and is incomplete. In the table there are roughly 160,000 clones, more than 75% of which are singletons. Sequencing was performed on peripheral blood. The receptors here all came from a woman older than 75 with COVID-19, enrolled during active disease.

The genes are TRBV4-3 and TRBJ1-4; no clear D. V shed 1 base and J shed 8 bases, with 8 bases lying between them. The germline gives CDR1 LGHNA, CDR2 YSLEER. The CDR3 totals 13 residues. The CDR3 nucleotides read TGCGCCAGCAGCCAAGGGTTGGGCGAAAAACTGTTTTTT. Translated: CASSQGLGEKLFF.

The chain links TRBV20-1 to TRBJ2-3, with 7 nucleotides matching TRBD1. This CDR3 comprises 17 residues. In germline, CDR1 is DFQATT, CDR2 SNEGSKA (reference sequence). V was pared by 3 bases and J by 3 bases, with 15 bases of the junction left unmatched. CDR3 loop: CSASGDRRKQWTDTQYF. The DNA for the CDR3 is TGCAGTGCTAGTGGGGACAGAAGAAAGCAGTGGACAGATACGCAGTATTTT.

The CDR3 spells CASSLAGGNRALFF. As DNA, the CDR3 is TGTGCCAGCAGCTTAGCCGGCGGGAACCGGGCGCTGTTTTTT. The V and J genes are TRBV11-2 and TRBJ2-2; D perhaps matches TRBD2 (6 bases). The CDR3 sequence is 14 residues long. The germline V gene encodes CDR1 SGHAT and CDR2 FQNNGV. Trimming took off 1 base at V and 13 bases at J, with 16 bases between the two ends.

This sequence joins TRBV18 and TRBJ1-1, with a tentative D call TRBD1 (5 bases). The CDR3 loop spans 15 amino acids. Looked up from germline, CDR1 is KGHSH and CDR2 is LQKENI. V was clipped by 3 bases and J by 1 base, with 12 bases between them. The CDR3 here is CASSPPRGGNTEAFF. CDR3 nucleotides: TGTGCCAGCTCACCCCCCCGGGGGGGGAACACTGAAGCTTTCTTT.

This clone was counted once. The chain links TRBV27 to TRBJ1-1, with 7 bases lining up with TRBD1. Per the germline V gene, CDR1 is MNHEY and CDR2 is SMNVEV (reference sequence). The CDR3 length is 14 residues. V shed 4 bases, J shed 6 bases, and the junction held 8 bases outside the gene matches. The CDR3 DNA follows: TGTGCCAGCAGTTCCCTCCGACAGGGACCTGAAGCTTTCTTT. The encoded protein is CASSSLRQGPEAFF.

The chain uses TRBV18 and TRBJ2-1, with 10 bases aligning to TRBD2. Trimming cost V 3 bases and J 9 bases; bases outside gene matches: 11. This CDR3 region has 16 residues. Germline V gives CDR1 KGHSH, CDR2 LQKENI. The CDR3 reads CASSPELLAGVGEQFF. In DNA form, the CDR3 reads TGTGCCAGCTCACCCGAGTTGCTAGCGGGAGTTGGTGAGCAGTTCTTC.

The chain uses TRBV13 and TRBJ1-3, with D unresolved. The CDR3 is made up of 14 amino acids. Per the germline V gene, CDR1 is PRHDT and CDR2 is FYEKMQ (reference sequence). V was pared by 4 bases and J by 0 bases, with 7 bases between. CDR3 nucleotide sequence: TGTGCCAGCAGCTCCCAGGACTCTGGAAACACCATATATTTT. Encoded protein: CASSSQDSGNTIYF. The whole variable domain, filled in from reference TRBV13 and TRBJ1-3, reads AAGVIQSPRHLIKEKRETATLKCYPIPRHDTVYWYQQGPGQDPQFLISFYEKMQSDKGSIPDRFSAQQFSDYHSELNMSSLELGDSALYFCASSSQDSGNTIYFGEGSWLTVV.

CDR3 coding DNA: TGTGCCACCAGCGCCCGGACAGCGGAAAAACTGTTTTTT. Amino acids: CATSARTAEKLFF. V and J are TRBV15 and TRBJ1-4, with TRBD1 as a possible D gene (6 bases). The CDR3 extends over 13 amino acids. Trimming pared 5 bases from V and 8 bases from J, leaving 12 bases between. Germline assignment: CDR1 LNHNV and CDR2 YYDKDF (reference sequence).

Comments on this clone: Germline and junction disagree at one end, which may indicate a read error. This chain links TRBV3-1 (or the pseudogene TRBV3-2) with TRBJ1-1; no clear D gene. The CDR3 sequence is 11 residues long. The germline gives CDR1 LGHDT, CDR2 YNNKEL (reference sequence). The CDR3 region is CASSQNSEAFF. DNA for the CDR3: TGTGCCAGCAGCCAGAACAGTGAAGCTTTCTTT.

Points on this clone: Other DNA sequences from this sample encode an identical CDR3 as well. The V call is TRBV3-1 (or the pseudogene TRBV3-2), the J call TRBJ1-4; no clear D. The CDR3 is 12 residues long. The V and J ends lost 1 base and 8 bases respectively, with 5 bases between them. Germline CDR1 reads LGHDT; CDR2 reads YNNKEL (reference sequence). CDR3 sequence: CASSQVREKLFF. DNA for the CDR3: TGTGCCAGCAGCCAAGTGAGGGAAAAACTGTTTTTT.

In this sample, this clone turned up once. The CDR3 protein is CASTAGTYTEAFF. CDR3 DNA sequence: TGTGCCAGCACCGCGGGGACCTACACTGAAGCTTTCTTT. The chain has TRBV7-9 and TRBJ1-1, with D maybe TRBD1 (5 bases). V was cut by 7 bases and J by 3 bases, with 12 bases left in between. This CDR3 comprises 13 residues. The germline V gene encodes CDR1 SEHNR and CDR2 FQNEAQ (reference sequence).

Here the CDR3 reads CASSPSGDEQFF. For the CDR3, the DNA is TGTGCCAGCAGCCCTAGCGGGGATGAGCAGTTCTTC. V usage is TRBV6-2 or TRBV6-3 and J usage is TRBJ2-1, with 9 bases fitting TRBD2. Germline assignment: CDR1 MNHEY and CDR2 SVGEGT. The J segment lost 8 bases and the V segment lost 6 bases, leaving 2 bases of the junction unmatched. The CDR3 is made up of 12 amino acids.

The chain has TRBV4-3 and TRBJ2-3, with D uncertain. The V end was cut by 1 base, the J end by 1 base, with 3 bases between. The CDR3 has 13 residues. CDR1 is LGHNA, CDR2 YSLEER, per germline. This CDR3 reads CASSQAGTDTQYF. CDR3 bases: TGCGCCAGCAGCCAAGCCGGCACAGATACGCAGTATTTT.

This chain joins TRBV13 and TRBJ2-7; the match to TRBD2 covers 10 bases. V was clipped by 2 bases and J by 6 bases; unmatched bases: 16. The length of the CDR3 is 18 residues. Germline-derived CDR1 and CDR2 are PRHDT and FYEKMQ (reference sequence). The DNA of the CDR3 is TGTGCCAGCAGCTTAATTGCCCTCGGGGCTAGCGGGAGTTTCGAGCAGTACTTC. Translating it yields CASSLIALGASGSFEQYF.

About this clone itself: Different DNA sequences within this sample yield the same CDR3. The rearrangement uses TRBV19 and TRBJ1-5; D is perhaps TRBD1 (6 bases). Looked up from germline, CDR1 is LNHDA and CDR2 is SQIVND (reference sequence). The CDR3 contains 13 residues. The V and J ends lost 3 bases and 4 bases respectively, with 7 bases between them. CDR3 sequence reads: CASSIRGNQPQHF. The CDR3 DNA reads TGTGCCAGTAGTATCAGGGGAAATCAGCCCCAGCATTTT.

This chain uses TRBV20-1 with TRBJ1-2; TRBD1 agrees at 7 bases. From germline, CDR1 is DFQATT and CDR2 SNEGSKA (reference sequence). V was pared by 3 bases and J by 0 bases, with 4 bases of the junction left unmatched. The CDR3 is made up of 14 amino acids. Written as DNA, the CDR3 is TGCAGTGCTAGTAGGACAGGCTCTAACTATGGCTACACCTTC. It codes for CSASRTGSNYGYTF.

Here the CDR3 reads CASSYGMNTEAFF. Written as DNA, the CDR3 is TGTGCCAGCAGTTACGGCATGAACACTGAAGCTTTCTTT. This chain uses TRBV6-2 or TRBV6-3 with TRBJ1-1, with D unresolved. V lost 2 bases, J lost 0 bases, and 4 bases lay in between. The V gene's germline CDR1 is MNHEY and CDR2 SVGEGT. The CDR3 has 13 amino acids.

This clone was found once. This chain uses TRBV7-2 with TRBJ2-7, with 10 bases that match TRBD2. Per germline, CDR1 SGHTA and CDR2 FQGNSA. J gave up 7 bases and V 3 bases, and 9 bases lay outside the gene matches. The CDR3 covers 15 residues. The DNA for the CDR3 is TGTGCCAGCAGCTTGGGTCCTAGCGGGAGTCGAGAGCAGTACTTC. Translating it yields CASSLGPSGSREQYF.

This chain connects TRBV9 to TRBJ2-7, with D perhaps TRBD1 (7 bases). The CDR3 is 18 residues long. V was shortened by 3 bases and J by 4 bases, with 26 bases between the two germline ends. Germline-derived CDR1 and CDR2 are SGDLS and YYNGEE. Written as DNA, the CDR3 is TGTGCCAGCAGCGAGGGATCAGGGGGGTCCCAAGAAGATTACGAGCAGTACTTC. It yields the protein CASSEGSGGSQEDYEQYF.